Given below is one TCR beta chain in context. Its target is not known. The sample originates from a study of PD-1 blockade in classical Hodgkin lymphoma. Study findings and constraints: Only CD4+ TCR diversity, not CD8+, had risen significantly by C4D1. Sources of repertoire differences remain undefined, possibly disease activity or prior therapy.

Sample time point: cycle 4 day 1 (C4D1), after five to seven weeks of nivolumab. Patients all relapsed after autologous stem cell transplantation, and there was variation in brentuximab vedotin exposure. Investigators isolated CD4+ T cells from thawed PBMCs through magnetic negative selection. This table comes from immunoSEQ multiplex PCR, and its TCRdb copy is limited to in-frame clones, with some not included. The data contain about 15,000 clones, over 70% of them seen just once; the ten biggest clones take up roughly 1.8%. V gave up 3 bases and J gave up 0 bases, with 8 bases separating them. The CDR3 contains 14 residues. Germline CDR1 and CDR2: KGHSH and LQKENI.

The sample in question was CD4+ T cells from blood, obtained before the fourth cycle of nivolumab. This receptor was taken from a human donor with classical Hodgkin lymphoma. This sequence joins TRBV18 and TRBJ1-1, with unresolved D. Written as DNA, the CDR3 is TGTGCCAGCTCACCTATAGAGTTGAACACTGAAGCTTTCTTT. Translated, it gives CASSPIELNTEAFF.